Included here is one TCR beta chain sequence, with context. The CDR3 extends over 15 amino acids. Germline V gene sequence: CDR1 SGHDT, CDR2 YYEEEE. V dropped 0 bases and J dropped 2 bases, with 12 bases sitting between them. These data belong to a study of OX40 agonist ivuxolimab in advanced cancers. At the level of the study: Partial responses were achieved by three patients, of whom one had hepatocellular carcinoma and two had cutaneous melanoma.

The data were produced by immunoSEQ multiplex PCR, yet TCRdb's version contains in-frame clones alone and is incomplete. The data contain tens of thousands of clones, more than 80% of them singletons. This specimen was CD4+ or CD8+ T cells sorted from blood, taken in a trial of the OX40 agonist ivuxolimab. This clonotype was sampled from an adult with an advanced solid tumor such as melanoma, head and neck, liver or kidney cancer. The chain carries TRBV5-6 and TRBJ2-7; tentative D call: TRBD2 (5 bases). The DNA of the CDR3 is TGTGCCAGCAGCTTGGAATTAGCGCCTACCTACGAGCAGTACTTC. The encoded protein is CASSLELAPTYEQYF.